This T cell receptor (beta chain) was found in a study of CD8+ T cells in alopecia areata. V lost 3 bases and J 3 bases, leaving 7 bases between the germline ends. Germline loops: CDR1 SGHRS, CDR2 YFSETQ. The CDR3 is made up of 13 amino acids. cDNA reverse transcribed from extracted RNA served as the sequencing template. Profiled with immunoSEQ multiplex PCR; TCRdb holds only in-frame clones, not every one. The sample gives about 190,000 clones, 50% to 60% of which show up once; around 0.69% is in the top ten. The treatment was: oral pan-JAK inhibitor, 5-10 mg twice daily. Peripheral blood, together with lesional scalp punch biopsies, was collected from alopecia areata patients.

This specimen consisted of CD4+ T cells sorted from blood, obtained at week 4, from a patient treated with tofacitinib. The sequence derives from a human donor with alopecia areata. The J gene is TRBJ2-1, the V gene TRBV5-1; D not certain. CDR3 DNA: TGCGCCAGCAGCTCTGAACTCTACAATGAGCAGTTCTTC. The encoded protein is CASSSELYNEQFF. The full variable domain, rest sourced from reference TRBV5-1 and TRBJ2-1, is KAGVTQTPRYLIKTRGQQVTLSCSPISGHRSVSWYQQTPGQGLQFLFEYFSETQRNKGNFPGRFSGRQFSNSRSEMNVSTLELGDSALYLCASSSELYNEQFFGPGTRLTVL.